This T cell receptor beta chain derives from a study of regulatory and conventional T cells in RAG deficiency. Genomic DNA came from blood conventional CD4+ T cells gated CD25-low CD127-high. This clone was observed a handful of times. Its antigen is not identified. Study-wide results and caveats: RAG-deficient patients showed markedly lower Shannon entropy and higher Simpson indices than control T-cell subsets.

Clones were read by immunoSEQ multiplex PCR, and TCRdb kept only the in-frame ones, dropping some. The profile shows more than 20,000 clones, more than 85% of them singletons. The CDR3 runs to 15 residues. Germline V gene sequence: CDR1 SQVTM, CDR2 ANQGSEA. V dropped 2 bases and J dropped 0 bases, with 8 bases sitting between them. These data are also associated with another study on regulatory T cells. That work adds: The PCR used 52 TRBV and 13 TRBJ primers.

The sequence derives from a human donor in good health. Sequencing was performed on CD4+ T cells sorted from blood. The J gene is TRBJ2-6, the V gene TRBV29-1; the D gene is possibly TRBD1 (6 bases). The CDR3 loop reads CSVEQGSSGANVLTF. In DNA, the CDR3 is TGCAGCGTTGAACAGGGGAGCTCTGGGGCCAACGTCCTGACTTTC.